These T cell receptor beta chains were read from a single sample in a study of blood T cell repertoires in COVID-19. Method: immunoSEQ multiplex PCR; TCRdb's copy keeps in-frame clones and lacks some. The sample carries 200,000 to 300,000 clones, around four fifths recorded once. What was sequenced was peripheral blood. All receptors come from a man aged 45-60 years with acute or convalescent COVID-19. Each CDR3 is given with its conserved first and last residue. The D gene is left open where the match is weak.

>15|TRBV5-1|TRBJ1-1|.
TGCGCCAGCAGCTTGGGGGGACAACCGAACACTGAAGCTTTCTTT
CASSLGGQPNTEAFF
>15|TRBV21-1|TRBJ1-3|.
TGTGCCAGCAGCAAAGAAGTGGGGCTCCGAAACACCATATATTTT
CASSKEVGLRNTIYF
>15|TRBV27|TRBJ2-7|TRBD2
TGTGCCAGCAGTTTAGGGTGGGCGGGAGTTCGTGAGCAGTACTTC
CASSLGWAGVREQYF
>15|TRBV19|TRBJ2-1|TRBD2
TGTGCCAGTAGTAAAACTAGCGGCTACAACAATGAGCAGTTCTTC
CASSKTSGYNNEQFF
>12|TRBV11-2|TRBJ1-1|.
TGTGCCAGCAGCTTAGTGGGAGCTGAAGCTTTCTTT
CASSLVGAEAFF
>15|TRBV12-5|TRBJ1-1|.
TGTGCTAGTGGAGACGCGGACAGAAAGAACACTGAAGCTTTCTTT
CASGDADRKNTEAFF
>13|TRBV10-3|TRBJ2-7|.
TGTGCCATCAGGGTTGACAGCTCCTACGAGCAGTACTTC
CAIRVDSSYEQYF
>15|TRBV6-1|TRBJ1-1|.
TGTGCCAGCAGTGAAGTAGTGATTATGAACACTGAAGCTTTCTTT
CASSEVVIMNTEAFF
>15|TRBV6-4|TRBJ1-6|TRBD1
TGTGCCAGCAGTGACTCGGACAGGGTTAATTCACCCCTCCACTTT
CASSDSDRVNSPLHF
>16|TRBV9|TRBJ2-5|TRBD2
TGTGCCAGCAGCGTAGAGGTAGCGGGAGAGAGGGAGACCCAGTACTTC
CASSVEVAGERETQYF
>19|TRBV21-1|TRBJ2-4|.
TGTGCCAGCAGCAAATTCCTCCGTATTAGCGGGAGATTTGGAAACATTCAGTACTTC
CASSKFLRISGRFGNIQYF
>14|TRBV13|TRBJ2-3|.
TGTGCCAGCAGCTTAGAAGGAGGAACAGATACGCAGTATTTT
CASSLEGGTDTQYF
>12|TRBV5-1|TRBJ1-1|TRBD1
TGCGCCAGCAGCTTTGGGACAGGGCAAGCTTTCTTT
CASSFGTGQAFF
>15|TRBV5-1|TRBJ2-1|TRBD2
TGCGCCAGCGGATATAGCGGGGAGTCCTACAATGAGCAGTTCTTC
CASGYSGESYNEQFF
>16|TRBV11-3|TRBJ2-1|.
TGTGCCAGCAGCTTAGATGCGGTCAGAGCCTACAATGAGCAGTTCTTC
CASSLDAVRAYNEQFF
>14|TRBV2|TRBJ2-7|TRBD2
TGTGCCAGCAGGGGGCGGGGGGCCCGTAGGGAGCAGTACTTC
CASRGRGARREQYF
>15|TRBV19|TRBJ1-5|TRBD1
TGTGCCAGTAGCCTCCGGGACAGGGATAATCAGCCCCAGCATTTT
CASSLRDRDNQPQHF
>13|TRBV10-1|TRBJ2-4|.
TGCGCCAGCAGTAGAGGCGGGGAAAACATTCAGTACTTC
CASSRGGENIQYF
>15|TRBV28|TRBJ1-2|.
TGTGCCAGCAGCTCTGGACTGGGATCGGGCTATGGCTACACCTTC
CASSSGLGSGYGYTF
>14|TRBV6-1|TRBJ1-1|.
TGTGCCAGCAGTGAAGCGGGGCAGGACACTGAAGCTTTCTTT
CASSEAGQDTEAFF
>14|TRBV28|TRBJ1-5|.
TGTGCCAGCTCTCGTGGGGCTCGCAATCAGCCCCAGCATTTT
CASSRGARNQPQHF
>15|TRBV7-9|TRBJ2-7|TRBD1
TGTGCCAGCAGCCGCGATTGGGACAGGGTGAGCGAGCAGTACTTC
CASSRDWDRVSEQYF